Following are 20 T cell receptor beta chains from one sample sequenced in a study of cytomegalovirus exposure and HLA in healthy donors. The PCR contained 60 Vbeta and 13 Jbeta primers. This table comes from immunoSEQ multiplex PCR, and its TCRdb copy is limited to in-frame clones, with some not included. The sample's table shows 150,000 to 200,000 clones. Material: PBMCs. The receptors derive from a man aged 25 to 45 in good health and CMV-seronegative.

The chain links TRBV4-3 to TRBJ2-5; 8 bases agree with TRBD1. The ends lost 3 bases at V and 5 bases at J; junction bases unmatched: 5. CDR1 and CDR2 from the germline V gene are LGHNA and YSLEER. The CDR3 consists of 14 residues. For the CDR3, the DNA is TGCGCCAGCAGCCACGGACAGGGCGGGGAGACCCAGTACTTC. Translated: CASSHGQGGETQYF.

The J gene is TRBJ1-3, the V gene TRBV7-2; D may be TRBD1 (5 bases). Germline loops: CDR1 SGHTA, CDR2 FQGNSA. This CDR3 contains 15 residues. V lost 4 bases, J lost 0 bases, and 10 bases lay in between. Here the CDR3 DNA reads TGTGCCAGCAGCTGGGACTCTTCCTCTGGAAACACCATATATTTT. This codes for CASSWDSSSGNTIYF.

The CDR3 DNA sequence: TGCGCCAGGCGGGGGCTGAACACTGAAGCTTTCTTT. Encoded protein: CARRGLNTEAFF. V gene TRBV5-1 combines with J gene TRBJ1-1, with D perhaps TRBD1 (6 bases). Germline CDR1 reads SGHRS; CDR2 reads YFSETQ. V shed 8 bases and J shed 0 bases, with 8 bases lying between them. The CDR3 extends over 12 amino acids.

The chain uses TRBV6-5 and TRBJ2-5, with 10 bases that match TRBD2. The germline gives CDR1 MNHEY, CDR2 SVGAGI. The trim removed 8 bases at V and 1 base at J, leaving 4 bases unmatched. The CDR3 length is 14 residues. This CDR3 is CASCRTSGQETQYF. The DNA of the CDR3 is TGTGCCAGCTGCCGGACTAGCGGCCAAGAGACCCAGTACTTC.

The chain has TRBV6-4 and TRBJ2-2, with TRBD1 matching 7 bases. V shed 6 bases, J shed 5 bases, and the junction held 6 bases outside the gene matches. CDR3 length: 14 residues. The germline gives CDR1 MRHNA, CDR2 SNTAGT. CDR3 protein: CASSRDRETGELFF. DNA of the CDR3: TGTGCCAGCAGCAGAGACAGGGAAACCGGGGAGCTGTTTTTT.

The gene calls are TRBV27 and TRBJ1-2, with 9 bases fitting TRBD1. Per germline, CDR1 MNHEY and CDR2 SMNVEV (reference sequence). The V segment lost 1 base and the J segment 4 bases; nucleotides outside the gene matches: 4. This CDR3 has 15 amino acids. Here the CDR3 DNA reads TGTGCCAGCAGTTTATTAGGGGACAGGGCCTATGGCTACACCTTC. It codes for CASSLLGDRAYGYTF.

V gene TRBV4-2 combines with J gene TRBJ1-2, with 7 bases that match TRBD1. This CDR3 spans 15 amino acids. V shed 2 bases, J shed 0 bases, and the junction held 3 bases outside the gene matches. Germline V gives CDR1 LGHNA, CDR2 YNFKEQ. Here the CDR3 reads CASSQLTGTNYGYTF. Here the CDR3 DNA reads TGTGCCAGCAGCCAACTGACAGGGACTAACTATGGCTACACCTTC.

CDR3 bases: TGTGCCAGCAGCCATCGAACGTCTCTAGCGGGAGGCGGGGAGCTGTTTTTT. Encoded protein: CASSHRTSLAGGGELFF. This chain uses TRBV11-3 with TRBJ2-2, with 11 bases fitting TRBD2. After removal of 5 bases from V and 7 bases from J, the junction contained 12 bases not matched to a gene. CDR3 length: 17 residues. CDR1 is SGHNT and CDR2 is YENEEA in the germline V gene.

J is TRBJ2-6 and V is TRBV27; 9 bases map to TRBD1. Germline CDR1 is MNHEY and CDR2 is SMNVEV (reference sequence). The CDR3 totals 20 residues. With V trimmed by 4 bases and J by 4 bases, 17 bases remained unmatched. CDR3 loop: CASSSIFPGQGSPGANVLTF. The CDR3, as DNA: TGTGCCAGCAGTTCTATTTTTCCGGGACAGGGTAGTCCCGGGGCCAACGTCCTGACTTTC.

The chain combines TRBV19 with TRBJ2-1, with TRBD2 as a possible D gene (7 bases). The CDR3 has 15 residues. Germline CDR1 is LNHDA and CDR2 is SQIVND (reference sequence). Trimming left V 3 bases short and J 4 bases short, with 13 bases between. CDR3 sequence reads: CASSIGGARYNEQFF. CDR3 DNA sequence: TGTGCCAGTAGTATTGGGGGGGCGCGATACAATGAGCAGTTCTTC. The complete variable domain, with remaining parts taken from reference TRBV19 and TRBJ2-1, reads DGGITQSPKYLFRKEGQNVTLSCEQNLNHDAMYWYRQDPGQGLRLIYYSQIVNDFQKGDIAEGYSVSREKKESFPLTVTSAQKNPTAFYLCASSIGGARYNEQFFGPGTRLTVL.

The chain uses TRBV5-5 and TRBJ2-1; 10 bases agree with TRBD1. V was clipped by 4 bases and J by 4 bases; unmatched bases: 11. CDR3 length equals 17 residues. CDR1 is SGHKS and CDR2 is YYEKEE in the germline V gene (reference sequence). CDR3 residues: CASSRGTGDNLYNEQFF. CDR3 sequence (DNA): TGTGCCAGCAGCCGGGGGACAGGGGACAACCTTTACAATGAGCAGTTCTTC.

The chain employs TRBV19 and TRBJ1-5; 8 bases are shared with TRBD1. Germline V gene sequence: CDR1 LNHDA, CDR2 SQIVND (reference sequence). The junction had 11 bases not matched to a gene; V was cut back by 6 bases and J by 7 bases. CDR3 length: 15 residues. The CDR3 coding sequence is TGTGCCAGTAGCTATCCGGACAGGGCAATACAGCCCCAGCATTTT. Translation: CASSYPDRAIQPQHF.

The chain carries TRBV5-1 and TRBJ2-3, with D maybe TRBD1 (5 bases). V lost 3 bases to trimming and J lost 4 bases, with 12 bases between them. Looked up from germline, CDR1 is SGHRS and CDR2 is YFSETQ. CDR3 length equals 14 residues. This CDR3 is CASSSGFIADTQYF. In DNA, the CDR3 is TGCGCCAGCAGCTCAGGGTTTATCGCAGATACGCAGTATTTT.

The V call is TRBV6-6, the J call TRBJ2-5, with 7 nucleotides matching TRBD2. This CDR3 is 13 amino acids long. Germline values: CDR1 MNHNY, CDR2 SVGAGI (reference sequence). J gave up 2 bases and V 7 bases, and 4 bases lay outside the gene matches. DNA of the CDR3: TGTGCCAGCACCGCAGCGGGACAAGAGACCCAGTACTTC. Amino acid sequence: CASTAAGQETQYF.

The V call is TRBV10-1, the J call TRBJ2-1; weak D call: TRBD2 (6 bases). Germline V gene data show CDR1 as WNHNN and CDR2 as SYGVQD (reference sequence). V was cut by 5 bases and J by 6 bases, with 14 bases left in between. This CDR3 contains 14 residues. CDR3 nucleotide sequence: TGCGCCAGCAGTCGGGGGAACCCAATCAATGAGCAGTTCTTC. Its translation: CASSRGNPINEQFF.

V and J are TRBV4-3 and TRBJ1-5; D might be TRBD1 (5 bases). The V gene's germline CDR1 is LGHNA and CDR2 YSLEER. Trimming took 0 bases from V and 3 from J, leaving 12 bases between them. This CDR3 spans 16 amino acids. The CDR3 loop reads CASSQDLDRHNQPQHF. The CDR3 DNA sequence: TGCGCCAGCAGCCAAGATCTAGACAGACACAATCAGCCCCAGCATTTT.

The chain couples TRBV6-5 to TRBJ2-1; 14 nucleotides align to TRBD2. The CDR3 is 16 residues long. Germline CDR1 MNHEY, CDR2 SVGAGI. After removal of 4 bases from V and 8 bases from J, the junction contained 7 bases not matched to a gene. For the CDR3, the DNA is TGTGCCAGCAGTTCCGTCGGGACTAGCGGGAGCTATGAGCAGTTCTTC. It encodes CASSSVGTSGSYEQFF.

The chain couples TRBV27 to TRBJ2-7, with TRBD1 identical over 9 bases. V was pared by 1 base and J by 1 base, with 5 bases of the junction left unmatched. CDR3 length: 16 amino acids. CDR1 MNHEY and CDR2 SMNVEV come from the germline V gene (reference sequence). CDR3 loop: CASSLLGTGISYEQYF. The CDR3 bases are TGTGCCAGCAGTTTATTGGGGACAGGGATTTCCTACGAGCAGTACTTC.

The rearrangement joins TRBV2 to TRBJ2-5, with 11 bases aligning to TRBD2. The CDR3 sequence is 15 residues long. V shed 6 bases and J 5 bases; nucleotides not matched to a gene: 8. Germline lookup yields CDR1 SNHLY and CDR2 FYNNEI. The CDR3 DNA sequence: TGTGCCAGCAGCCCGGGACTAGCGGTGGGGGAGACCCAGTACTTC. This sequence encodes CASSPGLAVGETQYF.

This rearrangement joins TRBV9 to TRBJ2-1, with TRBD2 matching over 14 bases. Per the germline V gene, CDR1 is SGDLS and CDR2 is YYNGEE. V lost 3 bases and J lost 8; bases outside the gene matches: 19. The CDR3 is made up of 20 amino acids. CDR3 DNA sequence: TGTGCCAGCAGCGCGTCGAGCCTCCTCAGACTAGCGGGAGGGCGGGATGAGCAGTTCTTC. This translates into CASSASSLLRLAGGRDEQFF.